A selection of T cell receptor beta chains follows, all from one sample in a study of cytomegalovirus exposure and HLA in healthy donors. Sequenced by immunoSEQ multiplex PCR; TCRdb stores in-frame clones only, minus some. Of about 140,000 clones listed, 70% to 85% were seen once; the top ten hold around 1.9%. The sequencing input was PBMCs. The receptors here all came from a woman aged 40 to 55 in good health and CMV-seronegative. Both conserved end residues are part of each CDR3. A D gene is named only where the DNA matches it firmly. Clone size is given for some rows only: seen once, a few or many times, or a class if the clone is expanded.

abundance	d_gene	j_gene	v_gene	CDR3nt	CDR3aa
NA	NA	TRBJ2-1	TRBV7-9	TGTGCCAGCAGCCCTGGGAGTTTTGAGCAGTTCTTC	CASSPGSFEQFF
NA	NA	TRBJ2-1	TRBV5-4	TGTGCCAGCGCAGCCGGGGGAGGAACAAAGCAGTTCTTC	CASAAGGGTKQFF
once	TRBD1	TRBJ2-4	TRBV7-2	TGTGCCAGCAGCGCCCCAGGGGGCAGGGCGGCCAAAAACATTCAGTACTTC	CASSAPGGRAAKNIQYF
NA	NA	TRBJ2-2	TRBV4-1	TGCGCCAGCAGCCCATTGGGACAGAACACCGGGGAGCTGTTTTTT	CASSPLGQNTGELFF
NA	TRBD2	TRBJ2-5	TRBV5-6	TGTGCCAGCAGCTCAAGCGGGAGAGAGACCCAGTACTTC	CASSSSGRETQYF
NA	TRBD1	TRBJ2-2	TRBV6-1	TGTGCCAGCAGGGACAGGGAGTATACCGGGGAGCTGTTTTTT	CASRDREYTGELFF
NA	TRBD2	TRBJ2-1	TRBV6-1	TGTGCCAGCAATATAGGCGGGAGCTACAATGAGCAGTTCTTC	CASNIGGSYNEQFF
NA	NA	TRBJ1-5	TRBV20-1	TGCAGTCCCAAAAATCAGCCCCAGCATTTT	CSPKNQPQHF
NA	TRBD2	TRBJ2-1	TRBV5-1	TGCGCCAGCAGCTTTCTAGCGGGAGCCTTGGGAAATGAGCAGTTCTTC	CASSFLAGALGNEQFF
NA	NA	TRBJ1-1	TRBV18	TGTGCCAGCTCACTTGGGCAGGCGAACACTGAAGCTTTCTTT	CASSLGQANTEAFF
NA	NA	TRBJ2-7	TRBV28	TGTGCCAGCAGTTTAGGTGGGAGCTCCTACGAGCAGTACTTC	CASSLGGSSYEQYF
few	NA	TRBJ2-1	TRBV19	TGTGCCAGTAGTATTGGATTCCAGAGGCCTTACAATGAGCAGTTCTTC	CASSIGFQRPYNEQFF
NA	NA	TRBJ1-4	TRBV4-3	TGCGCCAGCAGCCAAATCCAGAAGAATGAAAAACTGTTTTTT	CASSQIQKNEKLFF
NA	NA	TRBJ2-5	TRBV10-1	TGCGCCAGCAGCAGAGGCGCCCCGGGGACCCAGTACTTC	CASSRGAPGTQYF
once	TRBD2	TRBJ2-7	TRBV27	TGTGCCAGCAGTTCCCCGGGAGGCGAGCAGTACTTC	CASSSPGGEQYF
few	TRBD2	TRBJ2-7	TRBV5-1	TGCGCCAGCAGCTTGGGTACTAGCGGACCTTCCTACGAGCAGTACTTC	CASSLGTSGPSYEQYF
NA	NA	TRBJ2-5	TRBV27	TGTGCCAGCAGTTTATTCCCCTCGGGGGAGACCCAGTACTTC	CASSLFPSGETQYF
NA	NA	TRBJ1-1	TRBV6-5	TGCGGGGCACGGAGGCGAAGGAACACTGAAGCTTTCTTT	CGARRRRNTEAFF
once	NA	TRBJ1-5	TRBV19	TGTGCCAGTAGAACAGGGTTTTATCAGCCCCAGCATTTT	CASRTGFYQPQHF
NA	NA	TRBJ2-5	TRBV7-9	TGTGCCAGCAGCCTTCAGGGAGAGACCCAGTACTTC	CASSLQGETQYF
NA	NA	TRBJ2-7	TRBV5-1	TGCGCCAGCAGATTGGACAGCTACGAGCAGTACTTC	CASRLDSYEQYF
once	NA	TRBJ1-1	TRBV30	TGTGCCTGGAGGCGGGAATCGAACACTGAAGCTTTCTTT	CAWRRESNTEAFF
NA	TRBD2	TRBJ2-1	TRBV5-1	TGCGCCAGCAGCTCCCCAATTCGAATAGCGGGAGAGACCAATGAGCAGTTCTTC	CASSSPIRIAGETNEQFF
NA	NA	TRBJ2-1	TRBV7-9	TGTGCCAGCAGCTCACTTTCCGGGAGACAGTACAATGAGCAGTTCTTC	CASSSLSGRQYNEQFF
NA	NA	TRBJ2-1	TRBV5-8	TGTGCCAGCAACAGACAGATATACAATGAGCAGTTCTTC	CASNRQIYNEQFF
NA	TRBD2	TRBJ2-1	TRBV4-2	TGTGCCAGCAGCCAAGAATTAGCGGGAGTCAATGAGCAGTTCTTC	CASSQELAGVNEQFF
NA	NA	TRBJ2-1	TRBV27	TGTGCCAGCAGTTTCTCGGGCGGACTGAATGAGCAGTTCTTC	CASSFSGGLNEQFF
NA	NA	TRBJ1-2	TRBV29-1	TGCAGCGTTGAAAGTCGTGTCAGCGGGTATGGCTACACCTTC	CSVESRVSGYGYTF
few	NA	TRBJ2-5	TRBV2	TGTGCCAGCAAACAAGGTGGGGGGGGCACCCAAGAGACCCAGTACTTC	CASKQGGGGTQETQYF
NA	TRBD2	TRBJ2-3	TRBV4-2	TGTGCCAGCAGCCAAGAGGGCGGGAGGGCCGTAGATACGCAGTATTTT	CASSQEGGRAVDTQYF
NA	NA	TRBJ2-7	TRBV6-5	TGTGCCAGCAGTCCACTAGGCCAGACCTACGAGCAGTACTTC	CASSPLGQTYEQYF
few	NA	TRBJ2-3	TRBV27	TGTGCCAGCAGTTTGTTGGACAGAGTCACAGATACGCAGTATTTT	CASSLLDRVTDTQYF
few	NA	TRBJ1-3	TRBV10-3	TGTGCCATCAGTCAACAGTTAAACTCTGGAAACACCATATATTTT	CAISQQLNSGNTIYF
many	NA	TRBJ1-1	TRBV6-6	TGTGCCAGCAGCCCCGGGATAAACACTGAAGCTTTCTTT	CASSPGINTEAFF
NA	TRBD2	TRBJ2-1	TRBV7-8	TGTGCCAGCAGCCTGGGACTAGCGGGATCATACTCCTACAATGAGCAGTTCTTC	CASSLGLAGSYSYNEQFF
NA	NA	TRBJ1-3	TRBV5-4	TGTGCCAGCAGTGACAGATACTCTGGAAACACCATATATTTT	CASSDRYSGNTIYF
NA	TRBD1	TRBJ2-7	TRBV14	TGTGCCAGCAGCGGGACAGGGAGAAGCTACGAGCAGTACTTC	CASSGTGRSYEQYF
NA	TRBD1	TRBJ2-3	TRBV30	TGTGCCTGGACCCAAGGACAGGGGTTCACAGATACGCAGTATTTT	CAWTQGQGFTDTQYF
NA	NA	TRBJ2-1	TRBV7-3	TGTGCCAGCAGCTTAAGGTCCGGGGGATACAATGAGCAGTTCTTC	CASSLRSGGYNEQFF